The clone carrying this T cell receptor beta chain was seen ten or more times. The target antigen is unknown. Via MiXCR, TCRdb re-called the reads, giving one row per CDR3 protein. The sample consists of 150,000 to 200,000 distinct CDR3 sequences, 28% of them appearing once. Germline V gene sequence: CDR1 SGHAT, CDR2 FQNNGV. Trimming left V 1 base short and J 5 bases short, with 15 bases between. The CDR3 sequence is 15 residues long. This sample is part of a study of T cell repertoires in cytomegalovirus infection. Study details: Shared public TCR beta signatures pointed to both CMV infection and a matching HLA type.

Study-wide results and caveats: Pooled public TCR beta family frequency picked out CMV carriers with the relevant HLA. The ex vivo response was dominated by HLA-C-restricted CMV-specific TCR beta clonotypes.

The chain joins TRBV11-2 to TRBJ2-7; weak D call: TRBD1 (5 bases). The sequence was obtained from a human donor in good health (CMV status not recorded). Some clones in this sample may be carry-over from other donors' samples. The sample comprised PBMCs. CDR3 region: CASSLVSGPLDEQYF. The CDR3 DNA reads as TGTGCCAGCAGCTTAGTTTCAGGGCCTCTCGACGAGCAGTACTTC.